The clone carrying this T cell receptor beta chain has just a few counts. The antigen remains unidentified. The sample is drawn from a study of regulatory T cells in long-lasting Graves disease. General study findings and limits: The study found persistent patients shared more public clonotypes (approximately 2,700) than new patients (nearly 1,000).

The CDR3 runs to 14 residues. After removal of 1 base from V and 6 bases from J, the junction contained 5 bases not matched to a gene. CDR1 and CDR2 (germline): LGHNA, YSLEER. Described time point: persistent/refractory GD, antithyroid drugs over 5 years with positive TRAb. From RNA extracted from PBMCs, the TCR library was made. It was American Thyroid Association guidelines that determined Graves' disease diagnosis. Collection of peripheral blood (about 8.8 milliliters) was done using EDTA tubes. To make TCR beta libraries, researchers used iRepertoire HTBI primers and Arm-PCR of CDR3 regions. TCRdb re-analysed the multiplex PCR reads in MiXCR, keeping a single row per CDR3 protein. The table lists approximately 400,000 distinct CDR3 sequences, about 25% of them singletons.

The material sequenced was peripheral blood mononuclear cells (PBMCs), taken when the disease was refractory, from a patient treated with antithyroid drugs. This clonotype originated in a female donor with Graves disease. The chain is built from TRBV4-3 and TRBJ2-5; 7 bases are a match to TRBD2. CDR3 residues: CASSQGLAVQTQYF. Written as DNA, the CDR3 is TGCGCCAGCAGCCAAGGGCTAGCGGTCCAGACCCAGTACTTC.